This TCR beta chain is from a study of T cells in localized non-small cell lung cancer. Using immunoSEQ multiplex PCR, the repertoire was profiled, and TCRdb retains in-frame clones only, with some absent. The sample lists roughly 53,000 clones, 80% to 85% occurring once. V lost 4 bases and J 4 bases, leaving 8 bases between the germline ends. There are 13 residues in the CDR3. CDR1 is KGHSH, CDR2 LQKENI, per germline. The sequences come from peripheral blood mononuclear cells, collected before any cancer treatment. V and J are TRBV18 and TRBJ2-1; D unresolved. The TCR originated in a man aged 40-75 years with stage III lung adenocarcinoma. The CDR3 DNA reads TGTGCCAGCTCACGCGACGAGTACAATGAGCAGTTCTTC. It codes for CASSRDEYNEQFF.